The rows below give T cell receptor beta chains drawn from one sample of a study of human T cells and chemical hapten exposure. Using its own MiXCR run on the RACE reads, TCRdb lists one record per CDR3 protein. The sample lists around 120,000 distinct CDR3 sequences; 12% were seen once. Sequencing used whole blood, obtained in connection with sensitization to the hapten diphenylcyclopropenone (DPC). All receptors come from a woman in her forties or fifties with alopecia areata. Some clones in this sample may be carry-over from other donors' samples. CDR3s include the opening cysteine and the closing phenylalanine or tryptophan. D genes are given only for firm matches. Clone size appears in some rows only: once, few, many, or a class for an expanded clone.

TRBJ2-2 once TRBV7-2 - CASSLRGRANTGELFF TGTGCCAGCAGCTTACGGGGAAGGGCGAACACCGGGGAGCTGTTTTTT
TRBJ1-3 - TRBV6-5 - CASSPTGFVNTIYF TGTGCCAGCAGTCCGACAGGATTTGTAAACACCATATATTTT
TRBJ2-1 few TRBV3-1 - CASSLPGRNEQFF TGTGCCAGCAGCCTCCCCGGGAGAAATGAGCAGTTCTTC
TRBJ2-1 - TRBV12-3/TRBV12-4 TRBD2 CASSPVTSGSAEQFF TGTGCCAGCAGTCCCGTGACTAGCGGGAGTGCTGAGCAGTTCTTC
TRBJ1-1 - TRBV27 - CASSPEQGTTEAFF TGTGCCAGCAGTCCCGAGCAAGGGACCACTGAAGCTTTCTTT
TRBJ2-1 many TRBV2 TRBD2 CASRVPLAGLYNEQFF TGTGCCAGCAGGGTTCCGCTAGCGGGACTATACAATGAGCAGTTCTTC
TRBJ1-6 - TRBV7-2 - CTSSFQQNSPLHF TGTACCAGCAGCTTTCAACAGAATTCACCCCTCCACTTT
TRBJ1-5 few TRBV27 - CASSLSGGHGPQHF TGTGCCAGCAGTTTATCGGGGGGACATGGCCCCCAGCATTTT
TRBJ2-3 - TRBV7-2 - CASSLVTPPRDTQYF TGTGCCAGCAGCTTAGTTACACCCCCAAGAGATACGCAGTATTTT
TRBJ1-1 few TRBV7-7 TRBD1 CARTGPFTEAFF TGTGCTCGGACAGGGCCGTTCACTGAAGCTTTCTTT
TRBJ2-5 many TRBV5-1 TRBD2 CASSLGLAGETQYF TGCGCCAGCAGCTTGGGACTAGCGGGAGAGACCCAGTACTTC
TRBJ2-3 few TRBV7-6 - CASSLDQLATDTQYF TGTGCCAGCAGCTTAGACCAGCTAGCCACAGATACGCAGTATTTT
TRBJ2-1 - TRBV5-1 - CASSLYGTGVSDEQFF TGCGCCAGCAGCTTATACGGCACTGGAGTTTCGGATGAGCAGTTCTTC
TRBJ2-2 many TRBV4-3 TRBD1 CASSPGQGGTGELFF TGCGCCAGCAGCCCTGGACAGGGCGGCACCGGGGAGCTGTTTTTT
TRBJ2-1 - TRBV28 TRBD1 CASSPTGTGYNEQFF TGTGCCAGCAGCCCAACCGGGACAGGGTACAATGAGCAGTTCTTC
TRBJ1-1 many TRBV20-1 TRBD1 CSASGTGGWNTEAFF TGCAGTGCTAGTGGGACAGGGGGCTGGAACACTGAAGCTTTCTTT
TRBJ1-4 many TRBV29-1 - CSAGWGNEKLFF TGCAGCGCCGGATGGGGAAATGAAAAACTGTTTTTT
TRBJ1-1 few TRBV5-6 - CASSSTTGPRSAMLLTEAFF TGTGCCAGCAGCTCAACAACAGGGCCACGATCGGCAATGCTCCTCACTGAAGCTTTCTTT
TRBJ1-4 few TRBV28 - CASSWLTSEKLFF TGTGCCAGCAGTTGGCTCACCAGCGAAAAACTGTTTTTT
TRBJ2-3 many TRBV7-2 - CASSWRLGDTQYF TGTGCCAGCAGCTGGCGTCTGGGAGATACGCAGTATTTT
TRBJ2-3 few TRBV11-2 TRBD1 CASSPRQGADTQYF TGTGCCAGCAGCCCACGACAGGGGGCAGATACGCAGTATTTT
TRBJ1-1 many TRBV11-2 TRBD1 CASSLRQGDTEAFF TGTGCCAGCAGCTTACGACAGGGAGACACTGAAGCTTTCTTT
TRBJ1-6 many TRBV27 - CASSLARLGDSPLHF TGTGCCAGCAGTTTAGCCCGCCTGGGGGATTCACCCCTCCACTTT
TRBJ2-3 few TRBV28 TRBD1 CASSSGQGDTQYF TGTGCCAGCAGTTCGGGACAGGGAGATACGCAGTATTTT
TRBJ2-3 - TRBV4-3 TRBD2 CASSQLSGGAIDTQYF TGCGCCAGCAGCCAACTAAGCGGGGGGGCCATCGATACGCAGTATTTT
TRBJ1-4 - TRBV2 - CASSEQGGEKLFF TGTGCCAGCAGTGAACAGGGTGGGGAAAAACTGTTTTTT
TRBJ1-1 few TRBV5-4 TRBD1 CASSTGGGSPAFF TGTGCCAGCAGCACAGGGGGCGGAAGCCCAGCTTTCTTT
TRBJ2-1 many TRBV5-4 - CASRPGTSTETEQFF TGTGCCAGCAGGCCCGGGACATCTACCGAGACAGAGCAGTTCTTC